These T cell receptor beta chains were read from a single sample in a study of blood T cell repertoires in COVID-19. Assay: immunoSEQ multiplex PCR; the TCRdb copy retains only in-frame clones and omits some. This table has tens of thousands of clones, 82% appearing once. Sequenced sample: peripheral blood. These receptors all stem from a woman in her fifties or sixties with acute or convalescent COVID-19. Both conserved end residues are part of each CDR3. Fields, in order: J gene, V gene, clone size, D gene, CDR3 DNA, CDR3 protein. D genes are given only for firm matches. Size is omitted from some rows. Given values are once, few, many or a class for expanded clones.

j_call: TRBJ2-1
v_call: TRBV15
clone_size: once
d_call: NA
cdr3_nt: TGTGCCACCAGCAGAGGCGGGGAGGCCTACAATGAGCAGTTCTTC
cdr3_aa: CATSRGGEAYNEQFF

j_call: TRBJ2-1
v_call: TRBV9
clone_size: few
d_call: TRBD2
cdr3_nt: TGTGCCAGCAGCGTAGATGGGACTAGCTACAATGAGCAGTTCTTC
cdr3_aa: CASSVDGTSYNEQFF

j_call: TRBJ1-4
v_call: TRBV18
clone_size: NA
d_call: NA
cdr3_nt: TGTGCCAGCTCACCAACTCTATCAACTAATGAAAAACTGTTTTTT
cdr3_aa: CASSPTLSTNEKLFF

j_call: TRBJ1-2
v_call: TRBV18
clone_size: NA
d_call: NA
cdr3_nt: TGTGCCAGCTCAGAAACAGGGTTAGGCTATGGCTACACCTTC
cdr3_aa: CASSETGLGYGYTF

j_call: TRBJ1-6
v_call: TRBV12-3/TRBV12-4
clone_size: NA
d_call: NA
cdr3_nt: TGTGCCAGCAGTCCGGGTATACCCCTCCACTTT
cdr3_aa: CASSPGIPLHF

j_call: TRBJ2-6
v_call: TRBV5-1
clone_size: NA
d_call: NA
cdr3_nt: TGCGCCAGCAGCTTCGGCGGAAGCTCTGGGGCCAACGTCCTGACTTTC
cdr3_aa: CASSFGGSSGANVLTF

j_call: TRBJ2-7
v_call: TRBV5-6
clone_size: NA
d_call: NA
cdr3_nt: TGTGCCAGCAGCCCGGCGGGGGCCCGCTTTGGGCGGCAGTACTTC
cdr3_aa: CASSPAGARFGRQYF

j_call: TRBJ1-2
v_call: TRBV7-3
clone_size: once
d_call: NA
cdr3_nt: TGTGCCAGCAGCTTAGCCAGGGAAGATGGCTACACCTTC
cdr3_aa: CASSLAREDGYTF

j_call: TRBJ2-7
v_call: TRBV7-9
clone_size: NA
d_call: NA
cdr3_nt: TGTGCCAGCAGCTTAGCCGGACCAGGGGTCGAGCAGTACTTC
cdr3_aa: CASSLAGPGVEQYF

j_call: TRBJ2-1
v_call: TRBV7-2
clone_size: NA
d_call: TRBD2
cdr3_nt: TGTGCCAGCAGCGAGACCGGGACGCGGGGGAATGAGCAGTTCTTC
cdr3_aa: CASSETGTRGNEQFF

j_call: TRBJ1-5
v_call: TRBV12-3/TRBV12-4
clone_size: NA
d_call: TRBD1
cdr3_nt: TGTGCCAGCAGTACAGGGGGGAATCAGCCCCAGCATTTT
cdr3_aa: CASSTGGNQPQHF

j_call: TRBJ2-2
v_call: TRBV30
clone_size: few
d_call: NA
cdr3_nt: TGTGCCTGGAGTATTATTAGGGGCACCGGGGAGCTGTTTTTT
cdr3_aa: CAWSIIRGTGELFF

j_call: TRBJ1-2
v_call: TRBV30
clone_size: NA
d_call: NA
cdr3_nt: TGTGCCTGGAGTGTCCGGGAACCTCGCAACTATGGCTACACCTTC
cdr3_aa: CAWSVREPRNYGYTF

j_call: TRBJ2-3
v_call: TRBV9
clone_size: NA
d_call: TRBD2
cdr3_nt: TGTGCCAGCAGCGTAGCGGGCGGGGGAACCACAGATACGCAGTATTTT
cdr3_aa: CASSVAGGGTTDTQYF

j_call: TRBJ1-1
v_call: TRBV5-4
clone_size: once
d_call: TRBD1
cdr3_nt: TGTGCCAGCAGCGCCGGGACAGGCCTCATGAACACTGAAGCTTTCTTT
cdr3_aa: CASSAGTGLMNTEAFF

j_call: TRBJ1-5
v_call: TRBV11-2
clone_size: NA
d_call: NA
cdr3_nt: TGTGCCAGCGCGCAGGGGCACAATCAGCCCCAGCATTTT
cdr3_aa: CASAQGHNQPQHF

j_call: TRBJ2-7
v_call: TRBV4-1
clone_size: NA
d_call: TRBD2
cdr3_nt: TGCGCCAGCAGCCAACAGGGACTAGCGGGTACCTACGAGCAGTACTTC
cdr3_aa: CASSQQGLAGTYEQYF

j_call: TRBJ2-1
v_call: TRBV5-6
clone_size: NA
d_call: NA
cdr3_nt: TGTGCCAGCAGCTTAGGACTACCGGGGAATGAGCAGTTCTTC
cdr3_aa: CASSLGLPGNEQFF

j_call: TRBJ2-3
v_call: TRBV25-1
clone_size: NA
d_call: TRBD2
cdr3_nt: TGTGCCAGCACTGGCCGCTGGCGGGGGGGCCAAGATACGCAGTATTTT
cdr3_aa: CASTGRWRGGQDTQYF

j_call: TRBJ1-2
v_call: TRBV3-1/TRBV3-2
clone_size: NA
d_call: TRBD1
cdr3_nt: TGTGCCAGCAGCCAAAGACAGGGTCTCTACACCTTC
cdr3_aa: CASSQRQGLYTF

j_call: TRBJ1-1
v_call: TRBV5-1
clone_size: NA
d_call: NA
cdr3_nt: TGCGCCAGCAGCGGGAATTTGGGGGCGAGGAACACTGAAGCTTTCTTT
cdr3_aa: CASSGNLGARNTEAFF

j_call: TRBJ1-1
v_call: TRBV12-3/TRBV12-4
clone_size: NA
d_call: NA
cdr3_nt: TGTGCCAGCAGTTTAACAGGCACTGAAGCTTTCTTT
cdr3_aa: CASSLTGTEAFF

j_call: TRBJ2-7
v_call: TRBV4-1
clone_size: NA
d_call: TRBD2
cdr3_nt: TGCGCCAGCAGCCCGCCCGGGACTAGCGGGAGAGACGAGCAGTACTTC
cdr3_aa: CASSPPGTSGRDEQYF

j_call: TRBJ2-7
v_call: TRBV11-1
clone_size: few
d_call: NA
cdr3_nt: TGTGCCAGCAGCAGAGACACCTCCTACGAGCAGTACTTC
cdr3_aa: CASSRDTSYEQYF

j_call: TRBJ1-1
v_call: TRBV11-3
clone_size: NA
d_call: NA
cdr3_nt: TGTGCCAGCAGCTTGGCGGAGGACACTGAAGCTTTCTTT
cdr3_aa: CASSLAEDTEAFF

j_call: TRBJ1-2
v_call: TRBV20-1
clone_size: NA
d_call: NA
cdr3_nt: TGCAGTGCTAGTGCTGGACAGACTCTCTATGGCTACACCTTC
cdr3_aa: CSASAGQTLYGYTF

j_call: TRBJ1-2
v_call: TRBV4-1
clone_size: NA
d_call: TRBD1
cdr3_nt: TGCGCCAGCAGCCTCTCTTCAGGGGGAACTTATGGCTACACCTTC
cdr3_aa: CASSLSSGGTYGYTF

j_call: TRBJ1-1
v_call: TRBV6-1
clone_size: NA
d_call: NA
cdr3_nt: TGTGCCAGCAGTGAAGGGGGGGGATTAGAAGCTTTCTTT
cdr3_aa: CASSEGGGLEAFF

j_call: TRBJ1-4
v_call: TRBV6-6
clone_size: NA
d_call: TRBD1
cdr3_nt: TGTGCCAGCAGTGACAGGGGAGAGGAAAAACTGTTTTTT
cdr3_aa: CASSDRGEEKLFF

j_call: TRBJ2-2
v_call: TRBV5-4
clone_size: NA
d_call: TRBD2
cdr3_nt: TGTGCCAGCAGCTTTGGACTAGCGGGGAACACCGGGGAGCTGTTTTTT
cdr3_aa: CASSFGLAGNTGELFF

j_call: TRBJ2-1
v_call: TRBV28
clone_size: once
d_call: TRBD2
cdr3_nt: TGTGCCAGCACCCCATATGCGGGAGTTACGAATGAGCAGTTCTTC
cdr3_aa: CASTPYAGVTNEQFF

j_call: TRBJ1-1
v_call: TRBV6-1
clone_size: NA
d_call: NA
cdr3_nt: TGTGCCAGCAGTGAAGTAGCGACAGGCTCAGCTTTCTTT
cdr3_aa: CASSEVATGSAFF